This T cell receptor beta chain was recorded in a study of OX40 agonist ivuxolimab in advanced cancers. To note about this clone: Its specificity is unknown.

Sequencing was performed with immunoSEQ multiplex PCR; in TCRdb, only in-frame clones are kept and a portion is missing. The sample contains about 53,000 clones, approximately 90% of which appear only once. The study, taken as a whole, reports: People who partly responded at 0.1-3.0 mg/kg had some of the least clonal expansion seen. On average, CD8+ T cells showed a greater number of expanded clones than CD4+.

CDR1 is SEHNR, CDR2 FQNEAQ, per germline (reference sequence). The V and J ends lost 1 base and 2 bases, in that order; junction bases with no gene match: 9. The CDR3 length is 18 residues. Blood specimens came from baseline, cycle 4 day 1, and cycle 7 day 1. This TCR was sampled from an adult with an advanced solid tumor such as melanoma, head and neck, liver or kidney cancer. The sample consisted of CD4+ or CD8+ T cells sorted from blood, taken in a trial of the OX40 agonist ivuxolimab. This chain joins TRBV7-9 and TRBJ2-7; 12 nucleotides line up with TRBD1. The CDR3 DNA reads TGTGCCAGCAGCTTAGTTGTGGGACAGGGGGCTAGGACCTACGAGCAGTACTTC. Translating gives CASSLVVGQGARTYEQYF. The complete variable domain, with remaining parts taken from reference TRBV7-9 and TRBJ2-7, reads DTGVSQNPRHKITKRGQNVTFRCDPISEHNRLYWYRQTLGQGPEFLTYFQNEAQLEKSRLLSDRFSAERPKGSFSTLEIQRTEQGDSAMYLCASSLVVGQGARTYEQYFGPGTRLTVT.